These 10 T cell receptor beta chains originate from one sample sequenced in a study of neurological immune-mediated disorders. From the 5' RACE reads, TCRdb called clonotypes with MiXCR, one entry per CDR3 protein. Of about 18,000 distinct CDR3 sequences in the sample, roughly 10% are singletons; the top ten hold approximately 28%. The sequenced sample was CD8+ T cells from blood. These receptors all stem from a woman aged 45 to 65 in good health.

This clonotype was counted many times. This chain connects TRBV7-8 to TRBJ1-1, with D perhaps matching TRBD1 (5 bases). There are 14 residues in the CDR3. V lost 5 bases to trimming and J lost 5 bases, with 15 bases between them. Germline CDR1 reads SGHVS; CDR2 reads FQNEAQ. The CDR3 loop reads CASSPHQGWTEAFF. The CDR3 nucleotides are TGTGCCAGCAGCCCCCATCAGGGATGGACTGAAGCTTTCTTT.

This clonotype showed up many times. This chain joins TRBV20-1 and TRBJ2-1; TRBD2 agrees at 13 bases. CDR1 is DFQATT and CDR2 is SNEGSKA in the germline V gene (reference sequence). This CDR3 has 15 amino acids. J lost 6 bases, V lost 4 bases, and 6 bases had no gene match. CDR3 in amino acids: CSAIGTSGVINEQFF. In nucleotides, the CDR3 is TGCAGTGCTATCGGGACTAGCGGGGTTATCAATGAGCAGTTCTTC.

The chain carries TRBV5-1 and TRBJ2-5; 10 bases match TRBD2. Unmatched junction bases numbered 2, after V lost 1 base and J lost 5 bases. CDR1 is SGHRS, CDR2 YFSETQ, per germline. CDR3 size: 14 residues. The CDR3 protein is CASSLSTSGETQYF. The DNA of the CDR3 is TGCGCCAGCAGCTTGTCGACTAGCGGGGAGACCCAGTACTTC. Supplemented by reference TRBV5-1 and TRBJ2-5, the full variable domain reads KAGVTQTPRYLIKTRGQQVTLSCSPISGHRSVSWYQQTPGQGLQFLFEYFSETQRNKGNFPGRFSGRQFSNSRSEMNVSTLELGDSALYLCASSLSTSGETQYFGPGTRLLVL.

V usage is TRBV7-9 and J usage is TRBJ2-5; no definite D call. V lost 5 bases and J 5 bases, leaving 6 bases between the germline ends. The CDR3 totals 11 residues. The germline gives CDR1 SEHNR, CDR2 FQNEAQ (reference sequence). The CDR3 DNA follows: TGTGCCAGCAGCCCGAGGGAGACCCAGTACTTC. It is translated as CASSPRETQYF.

This clonotype was detected ten times or more. The limits of the CDR3 on the DNA are not certain, so only TCRdb's listed CDR3 is given. The chain employs TRBV4-1 and TRBJ2-7; the table names TRBD1, a call not compared with the DNA. From its first to its last residue, the CDR3 has 16 amino acids. From germline, CDR1 is MGHRA and CDR2 YSYEKL. Here the CDR3 reads CASSQAFAPASYEQYF.

This clonotype was picked up many times. The rearrangement joins TRBV5-1 to TRBJ2-1; TRBD1 matches at 7 bases. CDR3 length equals 14 residues. Losses at the gene ends were 3 bases for V and 6 bases for J; bases not matched to a gene: 6. CDR1 is SGHRS, CDR2 YFSETQ, per germline. In DNA, the CDR3 is TGCGCCAGCAGCTCTCCGGGACAGAGCAATGAGCAGTTCTTC. Translated: CASSSPGQSNEQFF.

This clonotype occurred many times. The chain links TRBV29-1 to TRBJ2-4, with D unclear. Germline V gene data show CDR1 as SQVTM and CDR2 as ANQGSEA. Trimming removed 4 bases at V and 5 bases at J, with 6 bases between. The CDR3 is 11 residues long. The CDR3 region has the DNA TGCAGCGTTGGATGGGAAAACATTCAGTACTTC. Translation: CSVGWENIQYF.

This clonotype has ten or more counts. The chain links TRBV27 to TRBJ1-6; D gene unclear. V was trimmed by 7 bases and J by 0 bases, leaving 7 bases between them. The germline CDR1 and CDR2 sequences are MNHEY and SMNVEV (reference sequence). This CDR3 comprises 14 residues. CDR3 loop: CASTISSYNSPLHF. The CDR3 DNA sequence: TGTGCCAGCACCATAAGCTCCTATAATTCACCCCTCCACTTT.

In its sample, this clonotype was seen many times. The chain has TRBV14 and TRBJ1-1; TRBD1 might be the D (6 bases). The germline CDR1 and CDR2 sequences are SGHDN and FVKESK. V dropped 2 bases and J dropped 6 bases, with 13 bases sitting between them. The CDR3 runs 14 residues. The CDR3 bases are TGTGCCAGCAGCCAATGGCAGGGGCTGCCTGAAGCTTTCTTT. Encoded protein: CASSQWQGLPEAFF.

This clonotype occurred many times. The chain employs TRBV7-8 and TRBJ2-1; D uncertain. The germline V gene encodes CDR1 SGHVS and CDR2 FQNEAQ. The CDR3 has 17 amino acids. V was trimmed by 4 bases and J by 0 bases, leaving 16 bases between them. This chain's CDR3 is CASSSLSLFSSYNEQFF. The CDR3 DNA reads as TGTGCCAGCAGCTCCCTCAGCCTGTTCAGCTCCTACAATGAGCAGTTCTTC.